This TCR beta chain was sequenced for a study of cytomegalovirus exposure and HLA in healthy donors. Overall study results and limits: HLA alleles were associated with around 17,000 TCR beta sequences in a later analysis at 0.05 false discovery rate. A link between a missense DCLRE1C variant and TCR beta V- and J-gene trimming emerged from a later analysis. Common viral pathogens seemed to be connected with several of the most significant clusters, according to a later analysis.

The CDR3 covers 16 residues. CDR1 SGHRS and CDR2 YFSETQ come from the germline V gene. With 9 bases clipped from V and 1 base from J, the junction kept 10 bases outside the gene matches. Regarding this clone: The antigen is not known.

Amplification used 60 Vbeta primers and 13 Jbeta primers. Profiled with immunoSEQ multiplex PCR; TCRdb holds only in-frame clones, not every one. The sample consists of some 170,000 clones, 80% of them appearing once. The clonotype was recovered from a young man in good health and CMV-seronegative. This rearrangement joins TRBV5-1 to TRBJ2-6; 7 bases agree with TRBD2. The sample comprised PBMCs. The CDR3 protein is CATSPGLLSGANVLTF. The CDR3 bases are TGCGCCACTTCTCCGGGACTATTATCTGGGGCCAACGTCCTGACTTTC.